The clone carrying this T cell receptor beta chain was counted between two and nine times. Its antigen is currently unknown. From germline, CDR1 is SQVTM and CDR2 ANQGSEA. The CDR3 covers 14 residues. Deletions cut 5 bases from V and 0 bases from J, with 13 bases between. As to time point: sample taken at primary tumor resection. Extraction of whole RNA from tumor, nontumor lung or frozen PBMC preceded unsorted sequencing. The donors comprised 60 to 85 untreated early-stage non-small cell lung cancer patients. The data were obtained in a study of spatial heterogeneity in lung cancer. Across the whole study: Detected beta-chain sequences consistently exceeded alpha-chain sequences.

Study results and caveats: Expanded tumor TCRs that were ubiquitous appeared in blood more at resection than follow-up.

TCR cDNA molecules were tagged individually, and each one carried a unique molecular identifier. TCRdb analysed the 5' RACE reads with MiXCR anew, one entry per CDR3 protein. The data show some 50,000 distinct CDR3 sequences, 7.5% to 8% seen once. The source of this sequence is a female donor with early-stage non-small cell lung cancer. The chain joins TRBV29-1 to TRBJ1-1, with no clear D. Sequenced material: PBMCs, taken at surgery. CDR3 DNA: TGCAGCGTTCGGGAGGGCCCGGTGAACACTGAAGCTTTCTTT. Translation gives CSVREGPVNTEAFF.